This TCR beta chain was recovered during a study of T cell repertoires and leukemia-associated antigens (dated by TCRdb to between 2018 and 2021). In the study overall: Around 17 million effective reads were obtained overall, with each sample giving about 5.1 to 6.6 million read pairs and 3.3 to 5.0 million effective reads. The study aimed to identify which antigen a TCR Vbeta21 clone previously found in CML patients recognizes, using in vitro peptide stimulation of healthy T cells. Overall study results and their limits: Direct testing of the expanded clones' antigen specificity and function was not done, and further investigation was required. Across the four groups, there were no significant differences in the numbers of Vbeta genes (approximately 58), Jbeta genes (over twelve), VDJ rearrangements, or unique CDR3s.

This clonotype was recorded many times. Its antigen is currently not known. Per-base qualities were not stored, and no clone one base away is much larger. CD3+ T cells were initially rested overnight at roughly 2.5 million cells/mL in RPMI 1640 lacking fetal bovine serum. Following the manufacturer's instructions, MACS immunomagnetic beads were used to pull CD3+ T cells out of the PBMCs. Inclusive of the bounding cysteine and phenylalanine, the CDR3 is 14 residues long. The retained sequence is limited to the CDR3, 42 bases, with the frame set at the first base. Cut back by 2 bases and 1 base, the V and J ends lie 12 bases apart. Based on the germline V gene (reference sequence), the CDR1 and CDR2 sequences are GTSNPN and SVGIG. TRIzol reagent was used to extract total RNA from the cultured T cells. 5' rapid amplification of cDNA ends (5'RACE) was used to amplify TCRbeta libraries from RNA. Library concentration and integrity were checked with Qubit, an Agilent instrument, and quantitative PCR before sequencing. A commercial service provider sequenced the qualified libraries on Illumina HiSeq or MiSeq. The authors' pipeline ran thus. MiXCR version 1.8.2 was used to identify TCR sequences in each sample. Qualified clones required a CDR3 longer than four amino acids, an in-frame nucleotide length, and no stop codon. A read containing the complete CDR3 structure was defined as an effective read. RT-PCR with 24 Vbeta primers, GeneScan spectratyping, and Sanger sequencing were used to validate the expanded clones. Using fastp trimming at Q25 and MiXCR clonotype assembly, TCRdb reanalyzed the public sequencing data and kept in-frame beta chains. Each CDR3 protein gets just one entry, which takes the most common genes and DNA from the rows behind it. TCRdb, rather than the study authors, made the V and J calls. The sample table holds almost 10,000 distinct CDR3 sequences, of which 43% were seen once. Of the sample, over 45% falls within the top ten clones.

The sequence is built from TRBV30 and TRBJ2-7; too little of a D gene remains to name it. Sequenced material: CD3+ T cells sorted from blood and cultured. This receptor was obtained from a female donor in good health. The nucleotide sequence reads as follows: TGTGCCTGGAGTTCTTTAATGGGTTCCTACGAGCAGTACTTC. It translates as CAWSSLMGSYEQYF.